These 15 T cell receptor beta chains originate from one sample sequenced in a study of beta chain features in type 1 diabetes. Expressed TCRB transcripts were sequenced because the entire RNA isolate underwent reverse transcription. The data were produced by immunoSEQ multiplex PCR, yet TCRdb's version contains in-frame clones alone and is incomplete. Among about 410,000 clones, more than 11% were seen once, and the ten largest hold 0.03% to 0.04%. The sample taken for sequencing was naive CD4+ T cells from blood. The receptor set was obtained from a man aged 25-45 years in good health.

This clone was detected a few times. The rearrangement uses TRBV19 and TRBJ2-7; perhaps TRBD2 as D (6 bases). V was clipped by 5 bases and J by 4 bases, with 9 bases between them. This CDR3 has 12 amino acids. From germline, CDR1 is LNHDA and CDR2 SQIVND (reference sequence). The CDR3 region is CASSARGYEQYF. CDR3 DNA: TGTGCCAGTAGTGCGCGGGGATACGAGCAGTACTTC.

This clone has more than one count but fewer than ten. CDR3 DNA: TGTGCCAGCAGCGTAGGATCTGGGTCCACAGATACGCAGTATTTT. Encoded protein: CASSVGSGSTDTQYF. The genes are TRBV9 and TRBJ2-3; D gene unclear. The CDR3 spans 15 residues. Trimming removed 0 bases at V and 2 bases at J, with 10 bases between. The germline gives CDR1 SGDLS, CDR2 YYNGEE.

This clone has more than one count but fewer than ten. The chain uses TRBV18 and TRBJ2-7, with D unresolved. Trimming stripped 4 bases from V and 7 bases from J, with 14 bases between. This CDR3 has 13 residues. The germline V gene encodes CDR1 KGHSH and CDR2 LQKENI. CDR3 in amino acids: CASSRTTSGEQYF. DNA for the CDR3: TGTGCCAGCTCACGAACCACTTCTGGGGAGCAGTACTTC.

This clone was observed many times. This sequence joins TRBV14 and TRBJ2-1, with D unresolved. CDR3 size: 14 residues. Germline V lookup: CDR1 SGHDN, CDR2 FVKESK. Trimming removed 4 bases from V and 0 bases from J, with 7 bases in between. The CDR3 protein is CASSLAYSYNEQFF. CDR3 bases: TGTGCCAGCAGCCTAGCCTACTCCTACAATGAGCAGTTCTTC.

This clone was found a few times. The V call is TRBV2, the J call TRBJ2-7; D is perhaps TRBD2 (6 bases). The CDR3 runs to 14 residues. Trimming took off 7 bases at V and 1 base at J, with 14 bases between the two ends. Germline V gene sequence: CDR1 SNHLY, CDR2 FYNNEI. This chain's CDR3 is CASTQRVGSYEQYV. As DNA, the CDR3 is TGTGCCAGCACGCAGCGGGTTGGATCCTACGAGCAGTACGTC.

This clone has only a few counts. J is TRBJ1-3 and V is TRBV9; no reliable D call. The germline CDR1 and CDR2 sequences are SGDLS and YYNGEE. Trimming took 0 bases from V and 3 from J, leaving 4 bases between them. The CDR3 has 13 amino acids. The CDR3: CASSVAGGNTIYF. The DNA of the CDR3 is TGTGCCAGCAGCGTAGCAGGTGGAAACACCATATATTTT.

The V call is TRBV7-9, the J call TRBJ2-1, with D possibly TRBD2 on 5 matching bases. Germline V gives CDR1 SEHNR, CDR2 FQNEAQ (reference sequence). CDR3 length: 18 residues. V was clipped by 1 base and J by 8 bases, with 24 bases between them. CDR3 protein: CASSLVWILGNTSYEQFF. The CDR3 coding sequence is TGTGCCAGCAGCTTAGTTTGGATTCTCGGGAACACGAGCTATGAGCAGTTCTTC.

This clone has only a few counts. J is TRBJ2-1 and V is TRBV6-4; D ambiguous. Germline loops: CDR1 MRHNA, CDR2 SNTAGT. Trimming removed 6 bases at V and 7 bases at J, with 16 bases between. The CDR3 extends over 14 amino acids. The CDR3 is CASSRVGFGNEQFF. CDR3 sequence (DNA): TGTGCCAGCAGCCGTGTGGGGTTCGGGAATGAGCAGTTCTTC.

The V and J genes are TRBV2 and TRBJ2-7; D might be TRBD1 (5 bases). The CDR3 length is 13 residues. Trimming shortened V by 0 bases and J by 6 bases, and 9 bases separated the two germline ends. Germline CDR1 SNHLY, CDR2 FYNNEI. CDR3 protein: CASSEAWQGEQYF. The CDR3 region has the DNA TGTGCCAGCAGTGAAGCGTGGCAGGGCGAGCAGTACTTC.

This chain connects TRBV9 to TRBJ2-1; D is ambiguous. The CDR3 has 13 residues. Germline CDR1 SGDLS, CDR2 YYNGEE. The ends were cut back, 0 bases at V and 7 bases at J, with 8 bases in the middle. In DNA form, the CDR3 reads TGTGCCAGCAGCGTAGAGTTGGGAAATGAGCAGTTCTTC. This encodes CASSVELGNEQFF.

Concerning this clone itself: Other nucleotide sequences in the sample specify the same CDR3. This chain connects TRBV5-1 to TRBJ2-1; D might be TRBD1 or TRBD2, each matching 5 bases. CDR1 is SGHRS, CDR2 YFSETQ, per germline. The V and J ends lost 1 base and 2 bases respectively, with 7 bases between them. This CDR3 spans 14 amino acids. In DNA, the CDR3 is TGCGCCAGCAGCTTGCGGGGACCCTACAATGAGCAGTTCTTC. It encodes CASSLRGPYNEQFF.

This chain uses TRBV19 with TRBJ1-2; tentative D call: TRBD1 (5 bases). The ends were cut back, 6 bases at V and 5 bases at J, with 10 bases in the middle. Looked up from germline, CDR1 is LNHDA and CDR2 is SQIVND (reference sequence). There are 12 residues in the CDR3. CDR3 in DNA: TGTGCCAGTAGAGAGGGGCAATATGGCTACACCTTC. This sequence encodes CASREGQYGYTF.

The table lists this clone with a few counts. The chain recombines TRBV7-2 with TRBJ2-3; the D gene is possibly TRBD1 (6 bases). CDR1 and CDR2 from the germline V gene are SGHTA and FQGNSA. V was trimmed by 3 bases and J by 4 bases, leaving 11 bases between them. The CDR3 runs to 14 residues. The CDR3 DNA reads TGTGCCAGCAGCTTTTACGACAGGCCAGATACGCAGTATTTT. Its protein is CASSFYDRPDTQYF.

The J gene is TRBJ1-3, the V gene TRBV9; D is ambiguous. The CDR3 is 15 amino acids. The germline V and J ends were trimmed by 1 base and 2 bases, with 10 bases remaining between them. Germline V gives CDR1 SGDLS, CDR2 YYNGEE. The CDR3 protein is CASSVYVGTGNTIYF. CDR3 coding DNA: TGTGCCAGCAGCGTATATGTTGGGACTGGAAACACCATATATTTT.

About this clone: Other DNA sequences in this specimen translate into the identical CDR3. The rearrangement joins TRBV9 to TRBJ2-3; D perhaps matches TRBD1 (5 bases). The CDR3 loop spans 12 amino acids. The V gene's germline CDR1 is SGDLS and CDR2 YYNGEE. Trimming took 2 bases from V and 5 from J, leaving 6 bases between them. In DNA form, the CDR3 reads TGTGCCAGCAGCGTTACAGGAGATACGCAGTATTTT. Its translation: CASSVTGDTQYF.